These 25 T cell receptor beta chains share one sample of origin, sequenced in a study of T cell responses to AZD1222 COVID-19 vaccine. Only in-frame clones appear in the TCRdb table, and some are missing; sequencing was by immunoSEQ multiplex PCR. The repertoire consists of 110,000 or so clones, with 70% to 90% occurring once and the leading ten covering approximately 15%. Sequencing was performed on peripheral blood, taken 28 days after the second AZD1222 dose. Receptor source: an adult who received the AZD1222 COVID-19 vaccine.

CDR3 DNA sequence: TGTGCCACCAGCAGAGATGTGGGGCGCACTGAAGCTTTCTTT. Its translation is CATSRDVGRTEAFF. The chain recombines TRBV15 with TRBJ1-1; maybe TRBD1 (5 bases). Trimming removed 0 bases at V and 4 bases at J, with 9 bases between. The CDR3 has 14 amino acids. CDR1 and CDR2 from the germline V gene are LNHNV and YYDKDF (reference sequence).

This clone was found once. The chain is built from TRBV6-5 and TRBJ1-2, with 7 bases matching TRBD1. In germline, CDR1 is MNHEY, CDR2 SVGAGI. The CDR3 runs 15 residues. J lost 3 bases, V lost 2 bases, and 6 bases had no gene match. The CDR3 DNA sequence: TGTGCCAGCAGTTACACAGGACAGGTCGACTATGGCTACACCTTC. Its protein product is CASSYTGQVDYGYTF.

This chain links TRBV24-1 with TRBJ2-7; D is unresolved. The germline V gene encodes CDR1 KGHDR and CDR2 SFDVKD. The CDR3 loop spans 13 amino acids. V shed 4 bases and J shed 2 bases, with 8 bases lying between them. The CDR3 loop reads CATSDPTPYEQYF. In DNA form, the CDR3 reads TGTGCCACCAGTGACCCCACCCCCTACGAGCAGTACTTC.

The DNA of the CDR3 is TGTGCCAGTAGTATTGGCGCTAGCGGGATTCTAGATACGCAGTATTTT. Its protein product is CASSIGASGILDTQYF. The chain joins TRBV19 to TRBJ2-3; TRBD2 matches at 9 bases. V lost 3 bases and J lost 5; bases outside the gene matches: 9. The germline CDR1 and CDR2 sequences are LNHDA and SQIVND (reference sequence). The CDR3 runs to 16 residues.

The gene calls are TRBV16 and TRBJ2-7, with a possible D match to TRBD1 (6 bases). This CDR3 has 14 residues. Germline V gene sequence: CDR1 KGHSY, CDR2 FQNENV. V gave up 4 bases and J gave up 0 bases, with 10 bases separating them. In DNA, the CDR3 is TGTGCCAGCAGCCTTACAGGGATCTCCTACGAGCAGTACTTC. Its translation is CASSLTGISYEQYF.

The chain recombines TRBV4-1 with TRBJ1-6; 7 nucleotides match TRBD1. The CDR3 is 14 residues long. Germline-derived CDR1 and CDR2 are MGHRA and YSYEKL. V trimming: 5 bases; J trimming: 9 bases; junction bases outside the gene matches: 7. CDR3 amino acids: CASSYRTGGSPLHF. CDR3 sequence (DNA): TGCGCCAGCAGCTACCGGACAGGAGGTTCACCCCTCCACTTT.

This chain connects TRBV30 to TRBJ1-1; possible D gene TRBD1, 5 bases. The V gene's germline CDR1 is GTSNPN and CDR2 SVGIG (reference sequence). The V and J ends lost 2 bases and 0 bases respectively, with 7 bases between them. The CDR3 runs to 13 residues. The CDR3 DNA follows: TGTGCCTGGAGTAGGGGTTTGAACACTGAAGCTTTCTTT. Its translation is CAWSRGLNTEAFF.

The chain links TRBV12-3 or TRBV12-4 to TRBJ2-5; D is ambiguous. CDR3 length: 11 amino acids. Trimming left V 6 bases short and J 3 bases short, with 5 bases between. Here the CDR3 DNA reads TGTGCCAGCAGCCGGAAAGAGACCCAGTACTTC. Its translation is CASSRKETQYF.

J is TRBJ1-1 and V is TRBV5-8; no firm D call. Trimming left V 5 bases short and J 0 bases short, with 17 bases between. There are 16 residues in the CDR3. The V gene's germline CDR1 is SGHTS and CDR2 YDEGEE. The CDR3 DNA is TGTGCCAGCAGTCAAGTGGGTGGGGATATGAACACTGAAGCTTTCTTT. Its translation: CASSQVGGDMNTEAFF.

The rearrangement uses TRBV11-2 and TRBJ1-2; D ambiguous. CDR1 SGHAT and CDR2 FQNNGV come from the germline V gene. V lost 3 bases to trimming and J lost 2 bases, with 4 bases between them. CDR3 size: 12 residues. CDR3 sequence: CASSFENYGYTF. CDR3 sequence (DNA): TGTGCCAGCAGCTTTGAGAACTATGGCTACACCTTC. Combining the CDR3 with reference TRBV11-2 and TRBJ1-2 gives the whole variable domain EAGVAQSPRYKIIEKRQSVAFWCNPISGHATLYWYQQILGQGPKLLIQFQNNGVVDDSQLPKDRFSAERLKGVDSTLKIQPAKLEDSAVYLCASSFENYGYTFGSGTRLTVV.

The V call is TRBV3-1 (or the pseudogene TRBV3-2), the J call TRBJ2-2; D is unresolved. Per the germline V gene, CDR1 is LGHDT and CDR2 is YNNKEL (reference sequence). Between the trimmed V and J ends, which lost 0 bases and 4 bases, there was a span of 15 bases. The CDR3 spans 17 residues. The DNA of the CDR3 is TGTGCCAGCAGCCAAGACGGCGGCCTCGTCACCACCGGGGAGCTGTTTTTT. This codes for CASSQDGGLVTTGELFF.

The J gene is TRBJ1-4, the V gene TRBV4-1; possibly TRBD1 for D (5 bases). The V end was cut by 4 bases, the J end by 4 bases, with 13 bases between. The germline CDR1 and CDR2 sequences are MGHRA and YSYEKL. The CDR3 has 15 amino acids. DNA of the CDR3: TGCGCCAGCAGCCGATTAAGGGGAGATAATGAAAAACTGTTTTTT. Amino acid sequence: CASSRLRGDNEKLFF.

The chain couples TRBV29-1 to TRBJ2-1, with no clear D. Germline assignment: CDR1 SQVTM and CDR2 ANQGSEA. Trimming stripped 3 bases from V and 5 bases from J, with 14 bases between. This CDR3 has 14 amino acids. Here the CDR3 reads CSVEELGQHNEQFF. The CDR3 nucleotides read TGCAGCGTTGAGGAGTTGGGCCAGCACAATGAGCAGTTCTTC.

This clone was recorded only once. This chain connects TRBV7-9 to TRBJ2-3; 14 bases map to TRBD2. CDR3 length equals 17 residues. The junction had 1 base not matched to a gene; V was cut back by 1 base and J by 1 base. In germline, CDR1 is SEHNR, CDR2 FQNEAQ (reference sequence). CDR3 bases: TGTGCCAGCAGCTTAGGGGGACTAGCGGGGGGCACAGATACGCAGTATTTT. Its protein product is CASSLGGLAGGTDTQYF.

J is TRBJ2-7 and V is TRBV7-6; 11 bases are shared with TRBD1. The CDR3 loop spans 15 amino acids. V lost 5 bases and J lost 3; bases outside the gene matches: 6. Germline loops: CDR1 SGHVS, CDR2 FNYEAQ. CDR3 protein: CASSPGQGASYEQYF. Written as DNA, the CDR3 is TGTGCCAGCAGCCCAGGACAGGGGGCAAGCTACGAGCAGTACTTC. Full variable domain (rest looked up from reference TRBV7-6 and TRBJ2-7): GAGVSQSPRYKVTKRGQDVALRCDPISGHVSLYWYRQALGQGPEFLTYFNYEAQQDKSGLPNDRFSAERPEGSISTLTIQRTEQRDSAMYRCASSPGQGASYEQYFGPGTRLTVT.

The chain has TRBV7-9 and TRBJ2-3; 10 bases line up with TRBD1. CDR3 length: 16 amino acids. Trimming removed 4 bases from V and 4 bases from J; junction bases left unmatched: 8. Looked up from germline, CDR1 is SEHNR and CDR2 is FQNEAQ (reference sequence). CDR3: CASSWDPGQGPDTQYF. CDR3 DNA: TGTGCCAGCAGCTGGGACCCGGGACAGGGGCCAGATACGCAGTATTTT.

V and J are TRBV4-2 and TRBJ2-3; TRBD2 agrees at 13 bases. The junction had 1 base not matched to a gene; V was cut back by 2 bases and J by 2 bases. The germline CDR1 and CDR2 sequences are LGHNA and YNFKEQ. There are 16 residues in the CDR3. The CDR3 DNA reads TGTGCCAGCAGCCAAACTAGCGGGGGGGCCACAGATACGCAGTATTTT. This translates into CASSQTSGGATDTQYF.

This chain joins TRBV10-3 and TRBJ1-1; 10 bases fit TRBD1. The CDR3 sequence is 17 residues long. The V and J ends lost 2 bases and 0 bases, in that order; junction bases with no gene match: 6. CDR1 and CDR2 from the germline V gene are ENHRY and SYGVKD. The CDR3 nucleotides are TGTGCCATCAGTGAGCTGAGACAGGGGGCCCTGAACACTGAAGCTTTCTTT. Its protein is CAISELRQGALNTEAFF.

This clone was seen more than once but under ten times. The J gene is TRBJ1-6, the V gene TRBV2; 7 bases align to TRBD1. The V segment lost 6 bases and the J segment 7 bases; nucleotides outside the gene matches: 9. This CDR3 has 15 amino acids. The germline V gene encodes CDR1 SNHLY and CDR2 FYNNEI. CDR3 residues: CASRRQGTLNSPLHF. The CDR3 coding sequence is TGTGCCAGCAGAAGACAGGGTACCTTGAATTCACCCCTCCACTTT.

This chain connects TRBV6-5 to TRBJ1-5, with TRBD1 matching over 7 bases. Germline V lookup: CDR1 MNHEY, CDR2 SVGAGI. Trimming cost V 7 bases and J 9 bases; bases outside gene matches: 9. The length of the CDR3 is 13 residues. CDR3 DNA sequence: TGTGCCAGCACCGAGGGGGCGTCGGGGCCCCAGCATTTT. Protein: CASTEGASGPQHF.

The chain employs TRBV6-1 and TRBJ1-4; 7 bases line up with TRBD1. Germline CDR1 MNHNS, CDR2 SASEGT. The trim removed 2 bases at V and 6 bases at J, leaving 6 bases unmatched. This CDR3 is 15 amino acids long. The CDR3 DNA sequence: TGTGCCAGCAGTGAACTTCACAGGGGTGATGAAAAACTGTTTTTT. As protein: CASSELHRGDEKLFF.

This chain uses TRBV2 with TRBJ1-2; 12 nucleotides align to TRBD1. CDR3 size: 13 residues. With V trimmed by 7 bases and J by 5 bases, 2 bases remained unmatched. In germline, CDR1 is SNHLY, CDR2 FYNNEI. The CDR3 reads CASKGQGAYGYTF. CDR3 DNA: TGTGCCAGCAAGGGACAGGGGGCGTATGGCTACACCTTC.

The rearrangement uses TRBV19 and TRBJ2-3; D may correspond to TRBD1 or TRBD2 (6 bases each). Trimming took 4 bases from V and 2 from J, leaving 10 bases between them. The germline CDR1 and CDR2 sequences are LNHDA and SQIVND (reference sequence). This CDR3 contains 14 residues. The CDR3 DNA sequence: TGTGCCAGTAGTAGGGGGGCCGTCACAGATACGCAGTATTTT. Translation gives CASSRGAVTDTQYF.

The CDR3 DNA reads TGTGCCAGCAGTGATCAGGTTAATGAAAAACTGTTTTTT. Translation: CASSDQVNEKLFF. The genes are TRBV6-1 and TRBJ1-4; D unclear. With 3 bases removed from V and 4 bases from J, the gap between germline ends came to 6 bases. Germline values: CDR1 MNHNS, CDR2 SASEGT. The CDR3 has 13 residues.

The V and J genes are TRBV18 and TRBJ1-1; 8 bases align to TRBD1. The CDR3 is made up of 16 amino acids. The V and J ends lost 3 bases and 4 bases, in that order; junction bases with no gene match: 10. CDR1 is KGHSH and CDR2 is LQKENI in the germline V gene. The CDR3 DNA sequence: TGTGCCAGCTCACCTCGGACAGGGATTGATAGCACTGAAGCTTTCTTT. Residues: CASSPRTGIDSTEAFF.